Listed here are 4 T cell receptor beta chains from one sample, sequenced in a study of technical replicates of blood from a handful of donors. Assay: immunoSEQ multiplex PCR; the TCRdb copy retains only in-frame clones and omits some. The sample has approximately 80,000 clones; more than 95% are singletons. Source material: T cells isolated from PBMCs. The receptors here all came from a human donor in good health.

This sequence joins TRBV6-6 and TRBJ1-5; a possible D gene is TRBD1 (6 bases). The CDR3 consists of 16 residues. In germline, CDR1 is MNHNY, CDR2 SVGAGI (reference sequence). Trimming took off 5 bases at V and 3 bases at J, with 17 bases between the two ends. The CDR3 coding sequence is TGTGCCAGCAGTACCACCTGGGGGCCCGTCAATCAGCCCCAGCATTTT. Its translation: CASSTTWGPVNQPQHF.

The V gene is TRBV7-3, the J gene TRBJ2-1, with D perhaps TRBD1 (5 bases). V lost 5 bases to trimming and J lost 1 base, with 12 bases between them. Germline CDR1 SGHTA, CDR2 FQGTGA. The CDR3 covers 15 residues. The DNA of the CDR3 is TGTGCCAGCAGCGTGAAACAGGATTCCTACAATGAGCAGTTCTTC. This encodes CASSVKQDSYNEQFF.

The chain employs TRBV5-1 and TRBJ1-2; perhaps TRBD1 as D (5 bases). Trimming pared 4 bases from V and 6 bases from J, leaving 16 bases between. The CDR3 spans 14 residues. The germline CDR1 and CDR2 sequences are SGHRS and YFSETQ. This CDR3 reads CASSPGGAEHGYTF. DNA of the CDR3: TGCGCCAGCAGCCCGGGTGGGGCTGAACATGGCTACACCTTC.

This chain connects TRBV7-9 to TRBJ2-3; 9 bases match TRBD2. V trimming: 4 bases; J trimming: 2 bases; junction bases outside the gene matches: 10. CDR3 length: 17 amino acids. CDR1 and CDR2 (germline): SEHNR, FQNEAQ (reference sequence). The CDR3 bases are TGTGCCAGCAGCTCCTCCCCCGGGACTAGCTTCACAGATACGCAGTATTTT. Its translation is CASSSSPGTSFTDTQYF.